This T cell receptor beta chain was captured in a study of cytomegalovirus exposure and HLA in healthy donors. Germline assignment: CDR1 SGHAT and CDR2 FQNNGV. CDR3 length equals 15 residues. V lost 2 bases to trimming and J lost 0 bases, with 10 bases between them. Data came from immunoSEQ multiplex PCR; TCRdb stores just in-frame clones and leaves some out. The sample contains 150,000 or so clones, 75% to 90% of which appear only once. Sequenced material: PBMCs. The clonotype was recovered from a man aged 18 to 29 in good health and CMV-seropositive. The genes are TRBV11-2 and TRBJ2-5, with a tentative D call TRBD2 (5 bases). Here the CDR3 reads CASSLLAVYQETQYF. For the CDR3, the DNA is TGTGCCAGCAGCTTACTAGCTGTGTACCAAGAGACCCAGTACTTC.